This T cell receptor (beta chain) was recovered during a study of T-cell reconstitution after alpha-beta-depleted transplantation in children. V lost 5 bases to trimming and J lost 0 bases, with 12 bases between them. Germline V gene lookup returns CDR1 SGHVS and CDR2 FQNEAQ. The CDR3 is 15 residues long. A TCRbeta library incorporating unique molecular identifiers was prepared. One entry per CDR3 protein, called by TCRdb with MiXCR from the PCR reads. There are just over 950,000 distinct CDR3 sequences in the sample; less than 30% occur only once, and over 25% lies in the top ten. This clonotype was detected only a few times. As yet, its antigen is unknown. General observations from the study: Surviving recipient T cells and intrathymic progenitors accounted for some patients' high TCRbeta diversity at day 60. Several hundred rapidly expanded clones from non-depleted graft cells reportedly supplied alpha-beta T cells about two months post-transplant.

This sample comprised PBMCs, mostly from graft donor cells, obtained 360 days after TCRalphabeta/CD19-depleted stem cell transplant. The J gene is TRBJ2-3, the V gene TRBV7-8, with D possibly TRBD2 on 6 matching bases. The sequence was collected from a boy in the first two years of life who had a stem cell transplant for SCID, so the T cells may come from the graft donor. The CDR3 bases are TGTGCCAGCAGCCCGGGGGTATCTAGCACAGATACGCAGTATTTT. This encodes CASSPGVSSTDTQYF.